These 25 T cell receptor beta chains came from one sample sequenced in a study of CD8+ T cells in alopecia areata. Specified treatment: oral pan-JAK inhibitor, 5-10 mg twice daily. Following extraction, RNA underwent reverse transcription to cDNA, which served as the sequencing template. Libraries were prepared by immunoSEQ multiplex PCR; TCRdb keeps only in-frame clonotypes and omits some of them. The sample yields more than 90,000 clones, 58% seen once. The specimen was CD8+ T cells sorted from blood, collected at week 4, from a patient treated with tofacitinib. Receptor source: a human donor with alopecia areata.

This clone was counted a few times. The chain has TRBV6-5 and TRBJ2-3; 7 positions agree with TRBD1. The CDR3 runs to 16 residues. V shed 3 bases and J 4 bases; nucleotides not matched to a gene: 10. In germline, CDR1 is MNHEY, CDR2 SVGAGI. The CDR3 region is CASSYGQVASADTQYF. CDR3 nucleotides: TGTGCCAGCAGTTATGGACAGGTCGCGTCCGCAGATACGCAGTATTTT.

The J gene is TRBJ2-3, the V gene TRBV27, with 9 bases identical to TRBD2. The CDR3 runs to 17 residues. With 5 bases clipped from V and 6 bases from J, the junction kept 15 bases outside the gene matches. Germline CDR1 MNHEY, CDR2 SMNVEV (reference sequence). The DNA for the CDR3 is TGTGCCAGCAGTCCGTTGGCGGCGGGGGGGCTGGAGGATACGCAGTATTTT. Translation gives CASSPLAAGGLEDTQYF.

The chain couples TRBV30 to TRBJ2-3, with D possibly matching TRBD2 (5 bases). Germline V lookup: CDR1 GTSNPN, CDR2 SVGIG (reference sequence). The CDR3 extends over 13 amino acids. V was trimmed by 0 bases and J by 14 bases, leaving 18 bases between them. CDR3 sequence: CAWSVGWAEATYF. Written as DNA, the CDR3 is TGTGCCTGGAGTGTAGGATGGGCGGAGGCCACGTATTTT.

This clone has more than one count but fewer than ten. The chain has TRBV11-2 and TRBJ2-5; D uncertain. Trimming removed 5 bases from V and 5 bases from J, with 18 bases in between. Germline CDR1 and CDR2: SGHAT and FQNNGV. This CDR3 is 15 amino acids long. CDR3 sequence: CASSPVPGVGETQYF. CDR3 in DNA: TGTGCCAGCAGCCCCGTTCCGGGCGTAGGGGAGACCCAGTACTTC.

This chain joins TRBV9 and TRBJ2-3; 7 bases map to TRBD2. This CDR3 is built from 15 residues. Per germline, CDR1 SGDLS and CDR2 YYNGEE. V trimming: 1 base; J trimming: 2 bases; junction bases outside the gene matches: 4. The CDR3 region is CASSVLADNTDTQYF. The CDR3, as DNA: TGTGCCAGCAGCGTACTAGCGGATAACACAGATACGCAGTATTTT.

Of note for this clone: Other DNA sequences in this sample translate to the same CDR3. The chain couples TRBV7-9 to TRBJ2-1, with D uncertain. In germline, CDR1 is SEHNR, CDR2 FQNEAQ (reference sequence). The CDR3 loop spans 13 amino acids. The V gene lost 1 base and the J gene lost 4 bases, with 5 bases spanning the gap. CDR3 sequence: CASSLVGYNEQFF. CDR3 coding DNA: TGTGCCAGCAGCTTAGTCGGTTACAATGAGCAGTTCTTC.

This clone was counted a few times. The genes are TRBV6-4 and TRBJ1-5; D is unclear. Deletions cut 6 bases from V and 2 bases from J, with 17 bases between. This CDR3 has 16 residues. Germline-derived CDR1 and CDR2 are MRHNA and SNTAGT. DNA for the CDR3: TGTGCCAGCAGCCCTCTTGGCGGGGTCGGCAATCAGCCCCAGCATTTT. Its translation: CASSPLGGVGNQPQHF.

This clone was counted only a few times. V gene TRBV29-1 combines with J gene TRBJ1-2; no clear D. Trimming left V 7 bases short and J 6 bases short, with 9 bases between. CDR1 is SQVTM and CDR2 is ANQGSEA in the germline V gene. The CDR3 length is 10 residues. The CDR3 reads CSAVSNGYTF. The CDR3 DNA follows: TGCAGCGCCGTGTCAAATGGCTACACCTTC.

This clone occurred a few times. The genes are TRBV6-5 and TRBJ1-1; D unresolved. The V gene's germline CDR1 is MNHEY and CDR2 SVGAGI. The CDR3 has 12 amino acids. The V gene lost 4 bases and the J gene lost 5 bases, with 8 bases spanning the gap. As DNA, the CDR3 is TGTGCCAGCAGTTTAACCGGGACTGAAGCTTTCTTT. Its translation: CASSLTGTEAFF.

This clone occurred once. The CDR3 reads CSVDPWFEQGQETQYF. The CDR3 DNA follows: TGCAGCGTTGACCCGTGGTTCGAGCAGGGACAAGAGACCCAGTACTTC. V usage is TRBV29-1 and J usage is TRBJ2-5, with D possibly being TRBD1 (5 bases). Germline CDR1 SQVTM, CDR2 ANQGSEA. This CDR3 contains 16 residues. Trimming stripped 3 bases from V and 2 bases from J, with 19 bases between. Full variable domain (remainder filled in from reference TRBV29-1 and TRBJ2-5): SAVISQKPSRDICQRGTSLTIQCQVDSQVTMMFWYRQQPGQSLTLIATANQGSEATYESGFVIDKFPISRPNLTFSTLTVSNMSPEDSSIYLCSVDPWFEQGQETQYFGPGTRLLVL.

This chain connects TRBV5-1 to TRBJ1-2; possible D gene TRBD1, 5 bases. CDR3 length equals 13 residues. Looked up from germline, CDR1 is SGHRS and CDR2 is YFSETQ. V was shortened by 5 bases and J by 6 bases, with 14 bases between the two germline ends. The CDR3 protein is CASRARGDDGYTF. In nucleotides, the CDR3 is TGCGCCAGCAGGGCCCGGGGCGACGATGGCTACACCTTC.

The chain is built from TRBV30 and TRBJ2-7; the D gene could be TRBD1 or TRBD2 (5 bases each). The CDR3 consists of 13 residues. V lost 1 base, J lost 0 bases, and 7 bases lay in between. In germline, CDR1 is GTSNPN, CDR2 SVGIG (reference sequence). The CDR3 is CAWSDGTSYEQYF. The CDR3 DNA reads as TGTGCCTGGAGTGATGGGACCTCCTACGAGCAGTACTTC.

The rearrangement links TRBV9 to TRBJ2-3; D is possibly TRBD2 (5 bases). CDR3 size: 14 residues. Trimming took off 7 bases at V and 0 bases at J, with 12 bases between the two ends. CDR1 and CDR2 from the germline V gene are SGDLS and YYNGEE. The CDR3 sequence is CASDPSGSTDTQYF. As DNA, the CDR3 is TGTGCCAGCGACCCCTCGGGGAGCACAGATACGCAGTATTTT.

The gene calls are TRBV7-2 and TRBJ2-7, with D perhaps TRBD1 (6 bases). The V gene's germline CDR1 is SGHTA and CDR2 FQGNSA. CDR3 length equals 14 residues. Trimming took 3 bases from V and 5 from J, leaving 14 bases between them. Here the CDR3 reads CASSFSGTGNEQYF. The CDR3 bases are TGTGCCAGCAGCTTTAGTGGTACAGGGAACGAGCAGTACTTC.

The chain couples TRBV30 to TRBJ2-2; D is perhaps TRBD1 or TRBD2 (5 bases each). With 0 bases removed from V and 7 bases from J, the gap between germline ends came to 9 bases. There are 13 residues in the CDR3. Per germline, CDR1 GTSNPN and CDR2 SVGIG (reference sequence). This chain's CDR3 is CAWSVDSGGELFF. The CDR3 nucleotides are TGTGCCTGGAGTGTCGACAGCGGCGGGGAGCTGTTTTTT. The full variable domain, completed using reference TRBV30 and TRBJ2-2, is SQTIHQWPATLVQPVGSPLSLECTVEGTSNPNLYWYRQAAGRGLQLLFYSVGIGQISSEVPQNLSASRPQDRQFILSSKKLLLSDSGFYLCAWSVDSGGELFFGEGSRLTVL.

Here the CDR3 reads CASSDPDSYEQYF. For the CDR3, the DNA is TGTGCCAGCAGTGATCCAGACAGTTACGAGCAGTACTTC. The chain employs TRBV25-1 and TRBJ2-7; possibly TRBD1 for D (5 bases). Trimming took off 3 bases at V and 4 bases at J, with 10 bases between the two ends. In germline, CDR1 is MGHDK, CDR2 SYGVNS. The CDR3 loop spans 13 amino acids.

This clone was seen once. This chain links TRBV7-2 with TRBJ1-6, with TRBD1 matching 8 bases. Germline CDR1 SGHTA, CDR2 FQGNSA. The CDR3 is 16 residues long. The J segment lost 7 bases and the V segment lost 4 bases, leaving 9 bases of the junction unmatched. DNA for the CDR3: TGTGCCAGCAGCTCCCTGGGGGACAGGCAGAATTCACCCCTCCACTTT. Its translation: CASSSLGDRQNSPLHF.

The chain uses TRBV29-1 and TRBJ2-7; 7 bases are shared with TRBD2. V shed 2 bases, J shed 6 bases, and the junction held 10 bases outside the gene matches. Per the germline V gene, CDR1 is SQVTM and CDR2 is ANQGSEA. This CDR3 has 14 residues. The CDR3 reads CSVEREAGGGEQYF. CDR3 DNA: TGCAGCGTTGAAAGGGAGGCAGGCGGGGGCGAGCAGTACTTC.

The CDR3 here is CASSVGRVALGGYTF. CDR3 coding DNA: TGTGCCAGCAGCGTCGGACGTGTAGCCCTGGGTGGCTACACCTTC. The V gene is TRBV5-6, the J gene TRBJ1-2; D ambiguous. The CDR3 covers 15 residues. The V and J ends lost 4 bases and 7 bases respectively, with 20 bases between them. Looked up from germline, CDR1 is SGHDT and CDR2 is YYEEEE.

A few counts support this clone. The rearrangement joins TRBV4-2 to TRBJ2-7; 10 nucleotides match TRBD2. Germline V CDR1 and CDR2: LGHNA, YNFKEQ. This CDR3 comprises 15 residues. The V gene end was trimmed by 3 bases and the J gene end by 3 bases; junction bases not matched to a gene: 5. This CDR3 is CASSHGASGGYEQYF. The CDR3 DNA follows: TGTGCCAGCAGCCATGGAGCTAGCGGGGGCTACGAGCAGTACTTC.

V and J are TRBV11-2 and TRBJ1-1; tentatively, D is TRBD1 (5 bases). Trimming removed 2 bases at V and 2 bases at J, with 9 bases between. Germline V CDR1 and CDR2: SGHAT, FQNNGV. The CDR3 length is 14 residues. The CDR3 here is CASSLSGINTEAFF. The CDR3 coding sequence is TGTGCCAGCAGCTTATCAGGGATAAACACTGAAGCTTTCTTT.

The J gene is TRBJ2-1, the V gene TRBV7-9; D not certain. V dropped 5 bases and J dropped 10 bases, with 12 bases sitting between them. CDR1 is SEHNR, CDR2 FQNEAQ, per germline (reference sequence). CDR3 length equals 12 residues. CDR3 region: CASSPTADEQFF. The CDR3 nucleotides read TGTGCCAGCAGCCCAACGGCGGACGAGCAGTTCTTC.

This chain joins TRBV5-4 and TRBJ2-1, with 8 bases that match TRBD2. V lost 6 bases, J lost 2 bases, and 10 bases stayed unmatched. The CDR3 loop spans 16 amino acids. Germline V lookup: CDR1 SGHNT, CDR2 YYREEE (reference sequence). CDR3 bases: TGTGCCAGCACCGAAGCCGGGACTAGTCCCTACAATGAGCAGTTCTTC. Encoded protein: CASTEAGTSPYNEQFF.

The chain links TRBV30 to TRBJ2-7; D may be TRBD1 or TRBD2 (6 bases each). V lost 3 bases, J lost 3 bases, and 15 bases lay in between. Germline V gives CDR1 GTSNPN, CDR2 SVGIG (reference sequence). This CDR3 spans 14 amino acids. The CDR3 sequence: CAWRVDGGRYEQYF. CDR3 nucleotide sequence: TGTGCCTGGAGGGTCGACGGGGGCCGCTACGAGCAGTACTTC.

The gene calls are TRBV7-8 and TRBJ2-3, with D tentatively TRBD1 (5 bases). The germline V and J ends were trimmed by 11 bases and 0 bases, with 9 bases remaining between them. The CDR3 runs 12 residues. The germline V gene has CDR1 SGHVS and CDR2 FQNEAQ. The CDR3 spells CASRQSTDTQYF. CDR3 sequence (DNA): TGTGCCTCTCGACAGAGCACAGATACGCAGTATTTT.